This entry features one T cell receptor (beta chain) sequence. The CDR3 is made up of 13 amino acids. In germline, CDR1 is KGHSH, CDR2 LQKENI. V lost 4 bases and J lost 7, with 14 bases in between. The sample belongs to a study of T cell changes during pregnancy in multiple sclerosis. Clones were read by immunoSEQ multiplex PCR, and TCRdb kept only the in-frame ones, dropping some. The sample carries under 70,000 clones, 90% to 95% recorded once. This sample comprised peripheral blood, obtained in the third trimester of pregnancy. The chain combines TRBV18 with TRBJ2-7; the D gene is possibly TRBD2 (5 bases). The clonotype comes from a female donor in good health, enrolled as a control in a pregnancy study. The CDR3 coding sequence is TGTGCCAGCTCACTGAGGGCAGCCTCGGAGCAGTACTTC. Protein sequence: CASSLRAASEQYF.